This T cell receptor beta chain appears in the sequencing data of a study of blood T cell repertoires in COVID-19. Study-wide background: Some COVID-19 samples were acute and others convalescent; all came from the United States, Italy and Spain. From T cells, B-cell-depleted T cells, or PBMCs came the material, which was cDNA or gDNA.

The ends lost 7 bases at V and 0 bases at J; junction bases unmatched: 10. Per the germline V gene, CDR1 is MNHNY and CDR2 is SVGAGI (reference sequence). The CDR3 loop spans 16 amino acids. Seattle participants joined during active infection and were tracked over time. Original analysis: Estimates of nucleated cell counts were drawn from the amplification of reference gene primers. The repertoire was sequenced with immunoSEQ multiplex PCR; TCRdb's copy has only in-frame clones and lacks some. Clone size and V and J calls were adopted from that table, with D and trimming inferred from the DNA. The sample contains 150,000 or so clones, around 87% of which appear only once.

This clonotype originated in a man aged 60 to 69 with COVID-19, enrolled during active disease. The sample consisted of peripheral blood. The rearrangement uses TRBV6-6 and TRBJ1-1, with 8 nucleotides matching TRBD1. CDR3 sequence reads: CASNSHRGNMNTEAFF. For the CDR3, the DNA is TGTGCCAGCAACTCACACAGGGGGAACATGAACACTGAAGCTTTCTTT.